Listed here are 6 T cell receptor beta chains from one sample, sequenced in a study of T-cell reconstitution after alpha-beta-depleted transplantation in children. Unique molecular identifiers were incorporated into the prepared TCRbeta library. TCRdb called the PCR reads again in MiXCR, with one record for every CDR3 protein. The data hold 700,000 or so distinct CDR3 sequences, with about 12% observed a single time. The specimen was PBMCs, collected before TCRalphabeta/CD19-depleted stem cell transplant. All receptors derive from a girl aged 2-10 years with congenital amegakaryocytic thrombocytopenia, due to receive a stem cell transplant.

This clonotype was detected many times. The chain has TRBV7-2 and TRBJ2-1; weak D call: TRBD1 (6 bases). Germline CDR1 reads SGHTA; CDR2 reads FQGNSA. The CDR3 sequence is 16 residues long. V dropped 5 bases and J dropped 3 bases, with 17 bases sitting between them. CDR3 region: CASSQRWGRNYNEQFF. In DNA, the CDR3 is TGTGCCAGCAGCCAGCGCTGGGGGCGGAACTACAATGAGCAGTTCTTC.

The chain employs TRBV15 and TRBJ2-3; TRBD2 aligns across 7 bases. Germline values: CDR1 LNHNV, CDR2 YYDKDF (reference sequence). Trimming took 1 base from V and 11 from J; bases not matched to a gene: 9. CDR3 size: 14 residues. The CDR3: CATSRVWGGRGQYF. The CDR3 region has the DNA TGTGCCACCAGCAGAGTTTGGGGGGGACGAGGGCAGTATTTT.

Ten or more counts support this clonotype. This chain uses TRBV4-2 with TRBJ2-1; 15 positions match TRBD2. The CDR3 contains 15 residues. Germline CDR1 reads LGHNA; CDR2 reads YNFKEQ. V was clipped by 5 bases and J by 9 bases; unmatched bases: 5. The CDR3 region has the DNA TGTGCCAGCAGCAATGGACTAGCGGGAGGGCGTGAGCAGTTCTTC. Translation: CASSNGLAGGREQFF.

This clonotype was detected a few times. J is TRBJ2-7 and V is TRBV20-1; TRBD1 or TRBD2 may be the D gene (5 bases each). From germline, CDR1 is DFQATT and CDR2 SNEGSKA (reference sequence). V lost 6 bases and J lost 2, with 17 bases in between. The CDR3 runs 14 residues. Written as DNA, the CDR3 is TGCAGTGCCCCTTTGGACGGGGCCCCCTACGAGCAGTACTTC. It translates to CSAPLDGAPYEQYF.

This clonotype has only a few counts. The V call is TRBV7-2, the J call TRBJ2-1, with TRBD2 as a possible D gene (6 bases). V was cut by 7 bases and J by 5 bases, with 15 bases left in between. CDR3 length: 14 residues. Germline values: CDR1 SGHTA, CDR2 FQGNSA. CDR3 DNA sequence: TGTGCCAGCACCCCGATGTGGGGGGACAATGAGCAGTTCTTC. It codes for CASTPMWGDNEQFF.

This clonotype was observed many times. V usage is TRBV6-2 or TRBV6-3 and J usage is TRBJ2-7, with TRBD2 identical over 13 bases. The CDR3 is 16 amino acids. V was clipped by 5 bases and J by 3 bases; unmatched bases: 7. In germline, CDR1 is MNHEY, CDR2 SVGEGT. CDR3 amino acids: CASSTLAGGRIYEQYF. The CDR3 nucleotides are TGTGCCAGCAGTACACTAGCGGGAGGGCGAATCTACGAGCAGTACTTC.